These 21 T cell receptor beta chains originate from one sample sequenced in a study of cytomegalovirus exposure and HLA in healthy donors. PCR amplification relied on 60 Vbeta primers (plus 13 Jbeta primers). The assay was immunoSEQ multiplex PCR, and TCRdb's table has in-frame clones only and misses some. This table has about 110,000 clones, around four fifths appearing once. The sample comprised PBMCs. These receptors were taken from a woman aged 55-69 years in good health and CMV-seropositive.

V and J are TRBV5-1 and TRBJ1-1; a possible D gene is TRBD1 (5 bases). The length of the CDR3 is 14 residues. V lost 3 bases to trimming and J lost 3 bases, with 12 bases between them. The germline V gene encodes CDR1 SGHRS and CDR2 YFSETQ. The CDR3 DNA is TGCGCCAGCAGCTCGCAGGGTGGGGACACTGAAGCTTTCTTT. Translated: CASSSQGGDTEAFF.

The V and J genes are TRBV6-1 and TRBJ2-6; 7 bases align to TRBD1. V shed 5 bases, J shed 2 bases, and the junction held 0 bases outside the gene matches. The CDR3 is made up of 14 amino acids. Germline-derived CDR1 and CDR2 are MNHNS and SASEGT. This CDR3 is CASSTGAGANVLTF. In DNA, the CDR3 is TGTGCCAGCAGTACAGGGGCTGGGGCCAACGTCCTGACTTTC.

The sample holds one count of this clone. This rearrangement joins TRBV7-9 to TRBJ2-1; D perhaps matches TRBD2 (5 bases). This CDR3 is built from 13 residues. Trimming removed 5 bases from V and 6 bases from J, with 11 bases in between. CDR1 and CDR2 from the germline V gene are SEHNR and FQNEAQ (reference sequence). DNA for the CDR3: TGTGCCAGCAGCCAAACTAGTCTCAATGAGCAGTTCTTC. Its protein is CASSQTSLNEQFF.

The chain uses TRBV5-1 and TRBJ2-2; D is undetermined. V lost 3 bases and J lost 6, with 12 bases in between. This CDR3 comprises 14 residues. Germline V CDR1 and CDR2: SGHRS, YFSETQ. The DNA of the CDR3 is TGCGCCAGCAGCTCTTATACCGGGTCCGGGGAGCTGTTTTTT. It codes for CASSSYTGSGELFF. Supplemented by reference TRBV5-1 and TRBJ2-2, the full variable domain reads KAGVTQTPRYLIKTRGQQVTLSCSPISGHRSVSWYQQTPGQGLQFLFEYFSETQRNKGNFPGRFSGRQFSNSRSEMNVSTLELGDSALYLCASSSYTGSGELFFGEGSRLTVL.

The CDR3 coding sequence is TGTGCCAGCAGTGATCCATCGGGGGGCAGAGAGACCCAGTACTTC. It is translated as CASSDPSGGRETQYF. This chain joins TRBV28 and TRBJ2-5; D might be TRBD2 (7 bases). The CDR3 covers 15 residues. In germline, CDR1 is MDHEN, CDR2 SYDVKM. V shed 5 bases and J shed 4 bases, with 17 bases lying between them.

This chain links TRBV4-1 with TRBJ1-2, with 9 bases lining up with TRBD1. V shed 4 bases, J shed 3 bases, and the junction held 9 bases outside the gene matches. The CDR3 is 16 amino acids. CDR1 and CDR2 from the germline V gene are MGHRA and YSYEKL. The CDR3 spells CASSLNRGPIDYGYTF. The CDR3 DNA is TGCGCCAGCAGCCTCAACAGGGGGCCTATAGACTATGGCTACACCTTC.

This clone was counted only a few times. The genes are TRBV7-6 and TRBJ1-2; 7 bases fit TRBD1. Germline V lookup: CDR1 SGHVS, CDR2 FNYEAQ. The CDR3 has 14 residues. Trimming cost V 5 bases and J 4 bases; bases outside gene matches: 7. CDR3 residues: CASSNVDRVYGYTF. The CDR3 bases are TGTGCCAGCAGCAACGTTGACAGGGTCTATGGCTACACCTTC.

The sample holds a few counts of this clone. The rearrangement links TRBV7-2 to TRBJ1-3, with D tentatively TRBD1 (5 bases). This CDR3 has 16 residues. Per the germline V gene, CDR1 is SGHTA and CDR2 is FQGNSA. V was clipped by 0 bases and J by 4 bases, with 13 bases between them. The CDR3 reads CASSLATGVGGNTIYF. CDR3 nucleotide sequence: TGTGCCAGCAGCTTAGCGACGGGGGTAGGAGGAAACACCATATATTTT.

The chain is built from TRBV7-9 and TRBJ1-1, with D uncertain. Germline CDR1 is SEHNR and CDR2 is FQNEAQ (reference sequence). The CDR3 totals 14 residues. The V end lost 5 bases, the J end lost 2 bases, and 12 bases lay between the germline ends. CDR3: CASSANSKNTEAFF. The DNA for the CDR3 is TGTGCCAGCAGCGCTAACAGTAAAAACACTGAAGCTTTCTTT. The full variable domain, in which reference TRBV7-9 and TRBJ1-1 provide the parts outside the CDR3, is DTGVSQNPRHKITKRGQNVTFRCDPISEHNRLYWYRQTLGQGPEFLTYFQNEAQLEKSRLLSDRFSAERPKGSFSTLEIQRTEQGDSAMYLCASSANSKNTEAFFGQGTRLTVV.

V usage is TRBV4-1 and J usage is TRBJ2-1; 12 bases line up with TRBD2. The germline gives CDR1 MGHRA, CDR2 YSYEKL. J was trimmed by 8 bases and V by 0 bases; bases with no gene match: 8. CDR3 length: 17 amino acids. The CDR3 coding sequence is TGCGCCAGCAGCCAAGAACGACTAGCGGGAGAACCGGATGAGCAGTTCTTC. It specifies CASSQERLAGEPDEQFF.

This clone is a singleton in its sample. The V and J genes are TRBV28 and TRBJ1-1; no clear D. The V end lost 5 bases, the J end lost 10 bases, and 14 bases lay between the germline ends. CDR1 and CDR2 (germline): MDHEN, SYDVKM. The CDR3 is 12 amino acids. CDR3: CASSTVALGAFF. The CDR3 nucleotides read TGTGCCAGCAGTACCGTAGCTCTGGGAGCTTTCTTT.

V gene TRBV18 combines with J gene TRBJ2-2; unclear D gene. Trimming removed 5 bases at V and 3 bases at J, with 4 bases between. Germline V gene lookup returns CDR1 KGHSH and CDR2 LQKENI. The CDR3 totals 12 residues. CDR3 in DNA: TGTGCCAGCTCAACTTACACCGGGGAGCTGTTTTTT. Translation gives CASSTYTGELFF.

The CDR3 here is CASSLGGTGETEAFF. The CDR3 nucleotides are TGCGCCAGCAGCTTGGGCGGGACAGGGGAAACTGAAGCTTTCTTT. This chain links TRBV5-1 with TRBJ1-1; 10 bases match TRBD1. Germline CDR1 is SGHRS and CDR2 is YFSETQ. This CDR3 contains 15 residues. Trimming removed 0 bases from V and 5 bases from J; junction bases left unmatched: 4.

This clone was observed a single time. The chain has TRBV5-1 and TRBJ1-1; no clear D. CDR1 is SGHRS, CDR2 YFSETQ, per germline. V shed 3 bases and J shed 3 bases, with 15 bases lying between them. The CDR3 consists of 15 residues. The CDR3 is CASSSAGYGYTEAFF. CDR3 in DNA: TGCGCCAGCAGCTCCGCCGGGTACGGATACACTGAAGCTTTCTTT.

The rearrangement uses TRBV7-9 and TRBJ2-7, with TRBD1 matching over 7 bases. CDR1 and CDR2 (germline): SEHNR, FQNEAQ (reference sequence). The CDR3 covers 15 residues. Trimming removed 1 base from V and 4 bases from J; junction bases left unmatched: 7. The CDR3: CASSLVTGAAYEQYF. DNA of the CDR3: TGTGCCAGCAGCTTAGTAACAGGGGCCGCGTACGAGCAGTACTTC.

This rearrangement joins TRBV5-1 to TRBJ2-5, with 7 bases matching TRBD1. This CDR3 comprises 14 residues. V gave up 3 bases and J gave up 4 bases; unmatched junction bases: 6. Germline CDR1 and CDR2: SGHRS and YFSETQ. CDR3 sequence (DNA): TGCGCCAGCAGCTACCGGACAGGCCCAGAGACCCAGTACTTC. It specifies CASSYRTGPETQYF.

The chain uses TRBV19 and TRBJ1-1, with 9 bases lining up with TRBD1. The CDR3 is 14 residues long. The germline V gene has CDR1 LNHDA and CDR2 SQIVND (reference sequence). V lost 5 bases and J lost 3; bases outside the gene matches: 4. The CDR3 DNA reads TGTGCCAGTAGTTTACAGGGGGCGGACACTGAAGCTTTCTTT. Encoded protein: CASSLQGADTEAFF.

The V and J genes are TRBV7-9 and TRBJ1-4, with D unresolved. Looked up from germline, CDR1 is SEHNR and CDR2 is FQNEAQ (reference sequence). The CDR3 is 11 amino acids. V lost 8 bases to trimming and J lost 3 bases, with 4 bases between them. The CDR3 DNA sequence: TGTGCCAGCGAGGCTAATGAAAAACTGTTTTTT. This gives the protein CASEANEKLFF.

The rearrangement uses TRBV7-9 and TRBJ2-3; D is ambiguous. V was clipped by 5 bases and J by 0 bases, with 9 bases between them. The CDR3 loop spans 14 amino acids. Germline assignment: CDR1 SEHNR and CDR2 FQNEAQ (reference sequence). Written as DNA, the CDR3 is TGTGCCAGCAGCGCGGTTAGCAGCACAGATACGCAGTATTTT. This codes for CASSAVSSTDTQYF.

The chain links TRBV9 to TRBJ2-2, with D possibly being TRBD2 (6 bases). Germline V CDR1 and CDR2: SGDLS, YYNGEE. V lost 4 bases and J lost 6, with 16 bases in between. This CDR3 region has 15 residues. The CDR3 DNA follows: TGTGCCAGCAGCCCCCGGACTATAGCGTCCGGGGAGCTGTTTTTT. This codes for CASSPRTIASGELFF.

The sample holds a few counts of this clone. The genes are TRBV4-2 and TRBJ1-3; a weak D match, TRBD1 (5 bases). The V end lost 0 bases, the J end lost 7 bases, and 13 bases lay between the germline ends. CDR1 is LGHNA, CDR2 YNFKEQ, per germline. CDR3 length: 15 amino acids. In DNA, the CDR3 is TGTGCCAGCAGCCAAGATGTAGGGGCCTCCAACACCATATATTTT. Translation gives CASSQDVGASNTIYF.